Described below is a single T cell receptor (beta chain) sequence and its context. What it recognizes is unknown. This specimen belongs to a study of CD8 T cells in ankylosing spondylitis. Study conclusions and caveats: Disease-linked clones reportedly showed significant enrichment in matched ankylosing spondylitis synovial fluid.

TCRdb re-derived calls from the 5' RACE reads in MiXCR, one entry per CDR3 protein. The table has approximately 110,000 distinct CDR3 sequences, less than 25% seen once; the top ten hold roughly an eighth. Sequenced input: synovial fluid, either unsorted or a sorted T cell fraction (not recorded which). This sequence originates from a male donor with ankylosing spondylitis.

This CDR3 reads CASSHLSNSPLHF. CDR3 sequence (DNA): TGTGCCAGCAGCCACCTATCTAATTCACCCCTCCACTTT. V usage is TRBV3-1 and J usage is TRBJ1-6; D is undetermined. This CDR3 is 13 amino acids long. Trimming cost V 3 bases and J 6 bases, with 6 bases left between them. Germline assignment: CDR1 LGHDT and CDR2 YNNKEL (reference sequence).